The next 13 T cell receptor beta chains were all read from a single sample in a study of T-cell memory formation after mild COVID-19. TCRdb passed the 5' RACE reads through MiXCR, listing each CDR3 protein once. The data show some 120,000 distinct CDR3 sequences, 15% to 20% seen once. The sequencing input was PBMCs or a T cell subset sorted from them (not recorded which). The receptors shown here come from an adult woman who had mild COVID-19 (a few samples of this study predate the infection). Cell type and time point are not known.

This clonotype was counted only a few times. V gene TRBV13 combines with J gene TRBJ1-2, with a tentative D call TRBD1 (5 bases). Germline V CDR1 and CDR2: PRHDT, FYEKMQ (reference sequence). This CDR3 has 15 residues. The ends were cut back, 2 bases at V and 4 bases at J, with 14 bases in the middle. This CDR3 is CASSLTRARGYGYTF. CDR3 nucleotides: TGTGCCAGCAGCTTAACCAGGGCCCGCGGCTATGGCTACACCTTC.

A few counts support this clonotype. The V call is TRBV11-2, the J call TRBJ1-1; D perhaps matches TRBD1 (5 bases). Germline loops: CDR1 SGHAT, CDR2 FQNNGV. This CDR3 contains 15 residues. V was trimmed by 2 bases and J by 6 bases, leaving 16 bases between them. CDR3 sequence (DNA): TGTGCCAGCAGCTTAAGAAATTTGGGGGAGGCTGAAGCTTTCTTT. This translates into CASSLRNLGEAEAFF.

This clonotype was seen at least ten times. The chain links TRBV19 to TRBJ2-1, with D unresolved. The CDR3 length is 14 residues. The ends were cut back, 5 bases at V and 3 bases at J, with 11 bases in the middle. Germline-derived CDR1 and CDR2 are LNHDA and SQIVND (reference sequence). CDR3: CASSSGGDYNEQFF. CDR3 DNA sequence: TGTGCCAGTAGTTCAGGCGGCGACTACAATGAGCAGTTCTTC.

This clonotype was observed a few times. CDR3 amino acids: CASSSRTGGPAEAFF. As DNA, the CDR3 is TGTGCCAGTAGTTCTCGGACAGGCGGCCCAGCTGAAGCTTTCTTT. The chain joins TRBV19 to TRBJ1-1; 7 nucleotides line up with TRBD1. This CDR3 spans 15 amino acids. Germline V lookup: CDR1 LNHDA, CDR2 SQIVND (reference sequence). J was trimmed by 6 bases and V by 5 bases; bases with no gene match: 12.

A few counts support this clonotype. V is TRBV11-2 and J is TRBJ1-2, with D uncertain. Germline V gives CDR1 SGHAT, CDR2 FQNNGV. The V gene lost 1 base and the J gene lost 6 bases, with 15 bases spanning the gap. The CDR3 runs to 15 residues. CDR3 sequence (DNA): TGTGCCAGCAGCTTAGGTCTTCCTGCTAGAGATGGCTACACCTTC. Translated: CASSLGLPARDGYTF.

The genes are TRBV5-1 and TRBJ2-4; 8 nucleotides line up with TRBD2. The CDR3 is 14 amino acids. Germline V lookup: CDR1 SGHRS, CDR2 YFSETQ. With V trimmed by 0 bases and J by 9 bases, 5 bases remained unmatched. The CDR3 nucleotides are TGCGCCAGCAGCTTGGCGGGGGGGACGGGCATTCAGTACTTC. It yields the protein CASSLAGGTGIQYF.

This chain joins TRBV12-3 or TRBV12-4 and TRBJ2-7; TRBD1 or TRBD2 may be the D gene (5 bases each). This CDR3 has 15 residues. The V and J ends lost 1 base and 2 bases respectively, with 12 bases between them. The CDR3 loop is CASSLVSEGTYEQYF. As DNA, the CDR3 is TGTGCCAGCAGTTTAGTTAGTGAGGGGACCTACGAGCAGTACTTC.

This clonotype was counted a few times. V gene TRBV14 combines with J gene TRBJ2-1; 8 nucleotides match TRBD2. The length of the CDR3 is 16 residues. V was clipped by 4 bases and J by 6 bases; unmatched bases: 11. The germline gives CDR1 SGHDN, CDR2 FVKESK. Here the CDR3 reads CASSRQGAGALNEQFF. CDR3 nucleotide sequence: TGTGCCAGCAGCCGCCAGGGAGCGGGAGCCCTCAATGAGCAGTTCTTC.

This chain links TRBV7-2 with TRBJ2-5, with a possible D match to TRBD2 (6 bases). The germline V gene has CDR1 SGHTA and CDR2 FQGNSA. The CDR3 runs 13 residues. Trimming took off 1 base at V and 4 bases at J, with 7 bases between the two ends. Here the CDR3 reads CASSLVRGETQYF. The CDR3 region has the DNA TGTGCCAGCAGCTTAGTGCGGGGAGAGACCCAGTACTTC.

This clonotype was seen many times. The chain joins TRBV11-2 to TRBJ2-5; D unclear. The CDR3 length is 12 residues. Germline CDR1 reads SGHAT; CDR2 reads FQNNGV. Trimming took 2 bases from V and 0 from J, leaving 1 base between them. The CDR3 DNA follows: TGTGCCAGCAGCTTAAACCAAGAGACCCAGTACTTC. It specifies CASSLNQETQYF.

This chain uses TRBV7-2 with TRBJ2-2; D possibly matches TRBD1 or TRBD2 (6 bases each). V lost 11 bases and J 4 bases, leaving 17 bases between the germline ends. This CDR3 spans 14 amino acids. Per the germline V gene, CDR1 is SGHTA and CDR2 is FQGNSA. DNA for the CDR3: TGTGCCGCTCCGGGGGCAAGTGGCACCGGGGAGCTGTTTTTT. Protein sequence: CAAPGASGTGELFF.

The CDR3 reads CASSGGTSGFNEQFF. For the CDR3, the DNA is TGTGCCAGCAGCGGTGGGACTAGCGGATTCAATGAGCAGTTCTTC. The chain joins TRBV9 to TRBJ2-1, with TRBD2 identical over 11 bases. This CDR3 is 15 amino acids long. Unmatched junction bases numbered 5, after V lost 3 bases and J lost 6 bases. Germline V gene sequence: CDR1 SGDLS, CDR2 YYNGEE.

The V call is TRBV27, the J call TRBJ1-1; D is ambiguous. Deletions cut 1 base from V and 0 bases from J, with 12 bases between. Germline V gives CDR1 MNHEY, CDR2 SMNVEV (reference sequence). The CDR3 sequence is 16 residues long. The CDR3 loop reads CASSLFGTLMNTEAFF. The CDR3 DNA follows: TGTGCCAGCAGTTTATTCGGCACCTTAATGAACACTGAAGCTTTCTTT.